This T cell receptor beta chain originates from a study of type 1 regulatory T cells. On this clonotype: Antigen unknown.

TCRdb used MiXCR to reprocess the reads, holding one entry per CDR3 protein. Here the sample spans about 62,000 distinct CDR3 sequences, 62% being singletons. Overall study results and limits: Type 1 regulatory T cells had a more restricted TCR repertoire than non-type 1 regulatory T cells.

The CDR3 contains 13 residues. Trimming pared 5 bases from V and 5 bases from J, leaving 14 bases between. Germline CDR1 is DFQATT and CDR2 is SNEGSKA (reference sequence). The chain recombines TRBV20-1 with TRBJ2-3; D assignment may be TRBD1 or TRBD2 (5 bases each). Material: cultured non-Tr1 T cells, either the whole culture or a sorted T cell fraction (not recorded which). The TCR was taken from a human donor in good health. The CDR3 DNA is TGCAGTGCTTTAGCAACTGGGGGAGATACGCAGTATTTT. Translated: CSALATGGDTQYF.